This passage covers 28 T cell receptor beta chains from one sample sequenced in a study of blood T cell repertoires in COVID-19. The table came from immunoSEQ multiplex PCR; TCRdb's copy has only in-frame clones and leaves some out. Among some 80,000 clones listed, roughly four fifths were seen once. The sequenced material came from peripheral blood. All receptors come from a woman of 80 years or more with active or convalescent COVID-19.

This clone was counted a few times. The chain joins TRBV7-2 to TRBJ2-6; the match to TRBD1 covers 7 bases. The germline CDR1 and CDR2 sequences are SGHTA and FQGNSA. There are 15 residues in the CDR3. Trimming cost V 4 bases and J 0 bases; bases outside gene matches: 0. The CDR3 here is CASSSGGSGANVLTF. In DNA form, the CDR3 reads TGTGCCAGCAGCTCAGGGGGCTCTGGGGCCAACGTCCTGACTTTC.

The chain recombines TRBV11-2 with TRBJ1-2; tentatively, D is TRBD1 (5 bases). Trimming pared 1 base from V and 8 bases from J, leaving 11 bases between. Per germline, CDR1 SGHAT and CDR2 FQNNGV. This CDR3 spans 13 amino acids. CDR3 residues: CASSLVRGGGYTF. CDR3 sequence (DNA): TGTGCCAGCAGCTTAGTAAGGGGCGGCGGCTACACCTTC.

In its sample, this clone was seen once. The chain employs TRBV13 and TRBJ1-2, with D unresolved. CDR1 is PRHDT and CDR2 is FYEKMQ in the germline V gene (reference sequence). Trimming left V 4 bases short and J 3 bases short, with 15 bases between. The CDR3 is made up of 15 amino acids. CDR3 DNA sequence: TGTGCCAGCAGCTCCGCTCGGGAGGCATACTATGGCTACACCTTC. Amino acid sequence: CASSSAREAYYGYTF.

The CDR3 coding sequence is TGTGCCAGCAGCCTCTCTAGCGGGGGGGCCCCTGAGCAGTTCTTC. It is translated as CASSLSSGGAPEQFF. The rearrangement joins TRBV7-3 to TRBJ2-1; TRBD2 matches at 12 bases. Trimming took 5 bases from V and 9 from J; bases not matched to a gene: 8. The CDR3 length is 15 residues. Germline values: CDR1 SGHTA, CDR2 FQGTGA.

This chain connects TRBV10-2 to TRBJ2-1, with 14 bases aligning to TRBD2. Germline CDR1 reads WSHSY; CDR2 reads SAAADI. J lost 3 bases, V lost 8 bases, and 18 bases had no gene match. The CDR3 sequence is 20 residues long. This CDR3 reads CASAVPRTSGGTTIYNEQFF. The CDR3 DNA sequence: TGCGCCAGCGCAGTTCCCCGGACTAGCGGGGGGACCACCATCTACAATGAGCAGTTCTTC.

The chain links TRBV7-8 to TRBJ2-7, with 8 bases that match TRBD1. V was clipped by 5 bases and J by 5 bases; unmatched bases: 5. CDR3 length equals 13 residues. Germline-derived CDR1 and CDR2 are SGHVS and FQNEAQ. Written as DNA, the CDR3 is TGTGCCAGCAGCCCGGACAGGGAGGACGAGCAGTACTTC. Residues: CASSPDREDEQYF.

This chain uses TRBV24-1 with TRBJ2-7, with 8 bases that match TRBD1. The length of the CDR3 is 15 residues. V shed 3 bases and J 0 bases; nucleotides not matched to a gene: 3. In germline, CDR1 is KGHDR, CDR2 SFDVKD. CDR3 in amino acids: CATSDPTGGSYEQYF. The CDR3 DNA reads as TGTGCCACCAGTGATCCTACAGGGGGCTCCTACGAGCAGTACTTC.

V usage is TRBV7-8 and J usage is TRBJ1-2; weak D call: TRBD1 (5 bases). CDR3 length: 13 amino acids. CDR1 is SGHVS, CDR2 FQNEAQ, per germline. V was pared by 1 base and J by 2 bases, with 5 bases between. Here the CDR3 DNA reads TGTGCCAGCAGCTTAGGGACAAACTATGGCTACACCTTC. Translation gives CASSLGTNYGYTF.

The V gene is TRBV27, the J gene TRBJ2-7; D may be TRBD1 (6 bases). This CDR3 region has 16 residues. V lost 6 bases, J lost 2 bases, and 20 bases lay in between. Per germline, CDR1 MNHEY and CDR2 SMNVEV (reference sequence). CDR3 protein: CASRPTVRGETYEQYF. The CDR3 nucleotides are TGTGCCAGCAGGCCTACAGTCAGGGGAGAAACCTACGAGCAGTACTTC.

Remarks on this clone: One end of the junction is discordant with germline, which a read error may explain. The chain links TRBV4-1 to TRBJ2-4; 14 bases align to TRBD2. The CDR3 sequence is 16 residues long. Germline V CDR1 and CDR2: MGHRA, YSYEKL. The CDR3 DNA follows: TGCGCCAGCAGCCATCCTTTGGGACTAGCGGGGGCCTCGTTAGTTTTC. Protein sequence: CASSHPLGLAGASLVF.

J is TRBJ1-1 and V is TRBV7-2; D is possibly TRBD1 (5 bases). The CDR3 sequence is 15 residues long. Germline loops: CDR1 SGHTA, CDR2 FQGNSA. V lost 4 bases and J lost 4, with 16 bases in between. The CDR3 nucleotides are TGTGCCAGCAGCTCCTTCGGGGGGGTTAGCACTGAAGCTTTCTTT. The encoded protein is CASSSFGGVSTEAFF.

This chain links TRBV10-3 with TRBJ2-1, with TRBD2 identical over 11 bases. Trimming took 10 bases from V and 2 from J; bases not matched to a gene: 10. The CDR3 totals 16 residues. Germline CDR1 and CDR2: ENHRY and SYGVKD. The CDR3 loop is CATWSGTSGAYNEQFF. CDR3 nucleotide sequence: TGTGCCACCTGGTCGGGGACTAGCGGTGCCTACAATGAGCAGTTCTTC.

The chain joins TRBV11-2 to TRBJ2-2; no definite D call. V was clipped by 5 bases and J by 3 bases, with 4 bases between them. The CDR3 extends over 12 amino acids. Germline V gene sequence: CDR1 SGHAT, CDR2 FQNNGV. The chain's CDR3 is CASSLDTGELFF. DNA for the CDR3: TGTGCCAGCAGCCTTGACACCGGGGAGCTGTTTTTT.

This clone was seen more than once but under ten times. The chain uses TRBV5-1 and TRBJ2-3; 9 bases match TRBD2. Looked up from germline, CDR1 is SGHRS and CDR2 is YFSETQ. This CDR3 is 16 amino acids long. Trimming at V came to 4 bases and at J to 2 bases, leaving 8 bases not matched to a gene. CDR3 region: CASSRDSGGDTDTQYF. CDR3 nucleotide sequence: TGCGCCAGCAGCCGGGATAGCGGGGGTGACACAGATACGCAGTATTTT.

In this sample, this clone turned up a few times. The rearrangement uses TRBV10-1 and TRBJ2-7; 7 nucleotides agree with TRBD1. The trim removed 5 bases at V and 5 bases at J, leaving 12 bases unmatched. CDR1 and CDR2 (germline): WNHNN, SYGVQD (reference sequence). The CDR3 totals 15 residues. This CDR3 reads CASSLRDSPRHEQYF. CDR3 in DNA: TGCGCCAGCAGTCTCAGGGACAGCCCGCGACACGAGCAGTACTTC.

In its sample, this clone was seen a few times. The genes are TRBV9 and TRBJ2-7, with 7 bases lining up with TRBD2. The CDR3 is made up of 15 amino acids. Germline CDR1 is SGDLS and CDR2 is YYNGEE. With V trimmed by 0 bases and J by 3 bases, 6 bases remained unmatched. The CDR3 nucleotides are TGTGCCAGCAGCGTAGAGGGAGGGTTGTTCTACGAGCAGTACTTC. This codes for CASSVEGGLFYEQYF.

The J gene is TRBJ1-4, the V gene TRBV15, with D perhaps matching TRBD1 (5 bases). In germline, CDR1 is LNHNV, CDR2 YYDKDF (reference sequence). CDR3 length: 14 amino acids. V was cut by 7 bases and J by 7 bases, with 16 bases left in between. The CDR3 region has the DNA TGTGCCACCACCCCCGGGGCAGCGGGTGAAAAACTGTTTTTT. This codes for CATTPGAAGEKLFF.

V usage is TRBV7-2 and J usage is TRBJ2-2, with D perhaps TRBD1 (6 bases). Germline V gene lookup returns CDR1 SGHTA and CDR2 FQGNSA. This CDR3 has 15 amino acids. The ends were cut back, 0 bases at V and 2 bases at J, with 7 bases in the middle. CDR3 coding DNA: TGTGCCAGCAGCTTAGCCAGGGGTAACACCGGGGAGCTGTTTTTT. It specifies CASSLARGNTGELFF.

The CDR3 is CASSVTSGGGQPQHF. In nucleotides, the CDR3 is TGTGCCAGCAGTGTTACGTCTGGAGGCGGTCAGCCCCAGCATTTT. This chain joins TRBV6-6 and TRBJ1-5; no definite D call. Per germline, CDR1 MNHNY and CDR2 SVGAGI (reference sequence). V was cut by 5 bases and J by 6 bases, with 17 bases left in between. This CDR3 contains 15 residues.

The chain employs TRBV27 and TRBJ1-6; 8 bases agree with TRBD1. The CDR3 totals 15 residues. Per the germline V gene, CDR1 is MNHEY and CDR2 is SMNVEV (reference sequence). With 8 bases clipped from V and 9 bases from J, the junction kept 12 bases outside the gene matches. CDR3 nucleotide sequence: TGTGCCAGCCACCGGACAGGGATGTTTGTTTCACCCCTCCACTTT. Its translation: CASHRTGMFVSPLHF.

The genes are TRBV28 and TRBJ1-6, with TRBD1 matching over 8 bases. The CDR3 runs to 16 residues. The germline gives CDR1 MDHEN, CDR2 SYDVKM. J gave up 5 bases and V 6 bases, and 9 bases lay outside the gene matches. CDR3 protein: CASSTSTGEDNSPLHF. In DNA, the CDR3 is TGTGCCAGCAGCACATCGACAGGGGAGGATAATTCACCCCTCCACTTT.

The chain carries TRBV4-1 and TRBJ2-7; 10 bases are a match to TRBD1. V lost 0 bases and J lost 4; bases outside the gene matches: 3. CDR3 length: 15 amino acids. CDR1 and CDR2 from the germline V gene are MGHRA and YSYEKL. In DNA form, the CDR3 reads TGCGCCAGCAGCCAAGAGAGGGACAGGGGTTACGAGCAGTACTTC. It encodes CASSQERDRGYEQYF.

V and J are TRBV19 and TRBJ1-4; D possibly corresponds to TRBD1 (5 bases). In germline, CDR1 is LNHDA, CDR2 SQIVND (reference sequence). V gave up 3 bases and J gave up 8 bases, with 13 bases separating them. This CDR3 spans 14 amino acids. The CDR3 nucleotides read TGTGCCAGTAGTATGACCGGGGGAGGCGAAAAACTGTTTTTT. Translation gives CASSMTGGGEKLFF.

The chain couples TRBV20-1 to TRBJ1-2, with 8 bases fitting TRBD1. J gave up 8 bases and V 3 bases, and 5 bases lay outside the gene matches. Looked up from germline, CDR1 is DFQATT and CDR2 is SNEGSKA (reference sequence). CDR3 length equals 12 residues. CDR3 sequence (DNA): TGCAGTGCTAGTCTTTGGACAGGGGGCTACACCTTC. It specifies CSASLWTGGYTF.

This chain joins TRBV3-1 (or the pseudogene TRBV3-2) and TRBJ2-5; 8 bases line up with TRBD1. The V and J ends lost 0 bases and 4 bases, in that order; junction bases with no gene match: 7. CDR1 is LGHDT and CDR2 is YNNKEL in the germline V gene (reference sequence). The CDR3 spans 16 residues. CDR3 region: CASSQDQSGGSETQYF. The CDR3 region has the DNA TGTGCCAGCAGCCAAGATCAATCAGGGGGCTCAGAGACCCAGTACTTC.

The genes are TRBV2 and TRBJ1-6; D is undetermined. The ends were cut back, 4 bases at V and 4 bases at J, with 8 bases in the middle. This CDR3 region has 14 residues. Germline V gives CDR1 SNHLY, CDR2 FYNNEI. The CDR3 loop reads CASSANRYNSPLHF. The CDR3 DNA reads as TGTGCCAGCAGTGCTAACAGATATAATTCACCCCTCCACTTT.

V gene TRBV2 combines with J gene TRBJ1-5; TRBD1 might be the D (5 bases). Germline V gene lookup returns CDR1 SNHLY and CDR2 FYNNEI. The germline V and J ends were trimmed by 6 bases and 3 bases, with 12 bases remaining between them. The CDR3 extends over 14 amino acids. The CDR3 region is CASRTGGDNQPQHF. CDR3 DNA: TGTGCCAGCAGAACCGGGGGGGACAATCAGCCCCAGCATTTT.

The chain recombines TRBV30 with TRBJ1-5, with no clear D. CDR3 length: 16 residues. V dropped 2 bases and J dropped 3 bases, with 17 bases sitting between them. Germline V gives CDR1 GTSNPN, CDR2 SVGIG (reference sequence). This chain's CDR3 is CAWSRSGSSNNQPQHF. DNA for the CDR3: TGTGCCTGGAGTCGGTCGGGGAGTAGTAACAATCAGCCCCAGCATTTT.